The 16 T cell receptor beta chains given below trace back to one sample, sequenced in a study of T-cell memory formation after mild COVID-19. Each CDR3 protein is one row after TCRdb ran MiXCR on the 5' RACE reads. Altogether 300,000 to 350,000 distinct CDR3 sequences are present, 13% to 15% being singletons, with the ten largest covering 20% to 25%. Material: PBMCs or a T cell subset sorted from them (not recorded which). Source of these receptors: a man younger than 35 who had mild COVID-19 (a few samples of this study predate the infection). Cell type and time point are not known.

In this sample, this clonotype turned up a few times. The CDR3 nucleotides are TGCGCCAGCAGCTTGTCTGGGGGCGACTATGGCTACACCTTC. Translating it yields CASSLSGGDYGYTF. V gene TRBV5-1 combines with J gene TRBJ1-2, with D maybe TRBD1 (6 bases). Germline loops: CDR1 SGHRS, CDR2 YFSETQ. V lost 1 base to trimming and J lost 3 bases, with 10 bases between them. CDR3 length: 14 residues. Drawing the rest from reference TRBV5-1 and TRBJ1-2, the complete variable domain is KAGVTQTPRYLIKTRGQQVTLSCSPISGHRSVSWYQQTPGQGLQFLFEYFSETQRNKGNFPGRFSGRQFSNSRSEMNVSTLELGDSALYLCASSLSGGDYGYTFGSGTRLTVV.

This clonotype was recorded a few times. The rearrangement uses TRBV10-3 and TRBJ1-1, with TRBD1 as a possible D gene (5 bases). Trimming took 1 base from V and 4 from J, leaving 10 bases between them. There are 14 residues in the CDR3. Germline V lookup: CDR1 ENHRY, CDR2 SYGVKD. CDR3 sequence: CAISEYEGITEAFF. For the CDR3, the DNA is TGTGCCATCAGTGAGTATGAGGGGATCACTGAAGCTTTCTTT.

This clonotype was seen more than once but under ten times. The chain carries TRBV2 and TRBJ1-4; 11 positions match TRBD1. The length of the CDR3 is 16 residues. The J segment lost 8 bases and the V segment lost 4 bases, leaving 9 bases of the junction unmatched. The germline V gene encodes CDR1 SNHLY and CDR2 FYNNEI. CDR3 sequence reads: CASSGGTGGFGEKLFF. DNA of the CDR3: TGTGCCAGCAGTGGCGGGACAGGGGGATTCGGAGAAAAACTGTTTTTT. The whole variable domain, filled in from reference TRBV2 and TRBJ1-4, reads EPEVTQTPSHQVTQMGQEVILRCVPISNHLYFYWYRQILGQKVEFLVSFYNNEISEKSEIFDDQFSVERPDGSNFTLKIRSTKLEDSAMYFCASSGGTGGFGEKLFFGSGTQLSVL.

The chain links TRBV12-3 or TRBV12-4 to TRBJ2-3, with TRBD2 identical over 11 bases. The CDR3 has 18 residues. Germline trimming cut 3 bases from V and 2 bases from J; bases unmatched to any gene: 10. CDR3 residues: CASSFVSSGGTFTDTQYF. CDR3 in DNA: TGTGCCAGCAGTTTTGTATCTAGCGGGGGGACATTCACAGATACGCAGTATTTT.

The genes are TRBV7-9 and TRBJ1-6; D is possibly TRBD1 (6 bases). Per germline, CDR1 SEHNR and CDR2 FQNEAQ (reference sequence). The CDR3 sequence is 15 residues long. The V end lost 5 bases, the J end lost 9 bases, and 17 bases lay between the germline ends. CDR3 in DNA: TGTGCCAGCAGCCTAAGGGGGGACGGAGGTTCACCCCTCCACTTT. Protein: CASSLRGDGGSPLHF.

V is TRBV3-1 and J is TRBJ1-6; 9 nucleotides line up with TRBD1. Germline V gene lookup returns CDR1 LGHDT and CDR2 YNNKEL (reference sequence). V was clipped by 6 bases and J by 9 bases; unmatched bases: 9. This CDR3 is 15 amino acids long. The DNA of the CDR3 is TGTGCCAGCAGGGGACAGGGAGGTGGCCTTTCACCCCTCCACTTT. It encodes CASRGQGGGLSPLHF.

This sequence joins TRBV7-9 and TRBJ2-5, with D unclear. Germline CDR1 reads SEHNR; CDR2 reads FQNEAQ (reference sequence). The germline V and J ends were trimmed by 5 bases and 4 bases, with 32 bases remaining between them. The CDR3 extends over 20 amino acids. In DNA, the CDR3 is TGTGCCAGCAGCGTATTAGATGATGGCCGGGCTCACGGACGAGTAGAGACCCAGTACTTC. It specifies CASSVLDDGRAHGRVETQYF.

This clonotype turned up a few times. This chain connects TRBV25-1 to TRBJ1-4, with no clear D. This CDR3 region has 15 residues. V dropped 1 base and J dropped 4 bases, with 10 bases sitting between them. The V gene's germline CDR1 is MGHDK and CDR2 SYGVNS. CDR3 amino acids: CASSEFRPFNEKLFF. The CDR3 DNA follows: TGTGCCAGCAGTGAATTTCGACCGTTTAATGAAAAACTGTTTTTT. The variable domain in full, completed from reference TRBV25-1 and TRBJ1-4, reads EADIYQTPRYLVIGTGKKITLECSQTMGHDKMYWYQQDPGMELHLIHYSYGVNSTEKGDLSSESTVSRIRTEHFPLTLESARPSHTSQYLCASSEFRPFNEKLFFGSGTQLSVL.

The sample holds a few counts of this clonotype. The chain uses TRBV4-2 and TRBJ2-3; 9 bases agree with TRBD2. V lost 1 base to trimming and J lost 3 bases; unmatched junction nucleotides: 5. This CDR3 is 16 amino acids long. Germline values: CDR1 LGHNA, CDR2 YNFKEQ. The CDR3 sequence: CASSQAGGGVTDTQYF. In DNA, the CDR3 is TGTGCCAGCAGCCAAGCTGGCGGGGGGGTTACAGATACGCAGTATTTT.

This clonotype was counted many times. The chain employs TRBV5-1 and TRBJ2-3, with 13 bases fitting TRBD2. Germline V gives CDR1 SGHRS, CDR2 YFSETQ. The CDR3 loop spans 16 amino acids. The V gene end was trimmed by 4 bases and the J gene end by 1 base; junction bases not matched to a gene: 3. In DNA form, the CDR3 reads TGCGCCAGCAGCCCCGGACTAGCGGGGGGCACAGATACGCAGTATTTT. Residues: CASSPGLAGGTDTQYF.

In this sample, this clonotype turned up a few times. J is TRBJ2-1 and V is TRBV7-9; 9 nucleotides agree with TRBD1. V shed 1 base and J 9 bases; nucleotides not matched to a gene: 13. Germline V gene data show CDR1 as SEHNR and CDR2 as FQNEAQ (reference sequence). This CDR3 is 17 amino acids long. Here the CDR3 DNA reads TGTGCCAGCAGCTTAGTAGGCCCCGGGACAGGGCTGCGTGAGCAGTTCTTC. This codes for CASSLVGPGTGLREQFF.

The chain recombines TRBV5-6 with TRBJ2-1, with D hard to call. Trimming took 7 bases from V and 14 from J, leaving 19 bases between them. The CDR3 has 12 amino acids. In germline, CDR1 is SGHDT, CDR2 YYEEEE. The CDR3 DNA reads as TGTGCCAGCGGCCGGGCCGTTGGGTGGAAGTTCTTC. This translates into CASGRAVGWKFF.

This clonotype came up a few times. The rearrangement joins TRBV28 to TRBJ1-6; 9 nucleotides agree with TRBD1. The CDR3 spans 19 residues. After removal of 5 bases from V and 1 base from J, the junction contained 12 bases not matched to a gene. CDR1 MDHEN and CDR2 SYDVKM come from the germline V gene. The CDR3 DNA is TGTGCCAGCAGTGTGACAGGGGGGGAGAGTTTTTCCTATAATTCACCCCTCCACTTT. Encoded protein: CASSVTGGESFSYNSPLHF.

This clonotype appeared a few times. The chain combines TRBV7-9 with TRBJ2-2; 11 positions agree with TRBD1. Trimming at V came to 6 bases and at J to 6 bases, leaving 12 bases not matched to a gene. This CDR3 has 17 amino acids. Germline values: CDR1 SEHNR, CDR2 FQNEAQ (reference sequence). CDR3 in DNA: TGTGCCAGCAGGCGCCGGGACAGGGGGTGGTCCGCCGGGGAGCTGTTTTTT. Translated, it gives CASRRRDRGWSAGELFF.

This rearrangement joins TRBV4-3 to TRBJ2-7, with 10 bases aligning to TRBD2. V lost 0 bases and J lost 5; bases outside the gene matches: 16. Germline-derived CDR1 and CDR2 are LGHNA and YSLEER. This CDR3 is 19 amino acids long. CDR3 residues: CASSQDRGAGGLGPHEQYF. The CDR3 DNA reads as TGCGCCAGCAGCCAAGATCGCGGAGCGGGGGGGTTAGGGCCCCACGAGCAGTACTTC.

In this sample, this clonotype turned up a few times. The J gene is TRBJ1-2, the V gene TRBV5-1; 10 positions match TRBD1. CDR1 SGHRS and CDR2 YFSETQ come from the germline V gene. The CDR3 has 19 residues. After removal of 3 bases from V and 2 bases from J, the junction contained 16 bases not matched to a gene. Here the CDR3 DNA reads TGCGCCAGCAGCTCCAATCCTTTCGCGACAGGGGGCCTGAACTATGGCTACACCTTC. It translates to CASSSNPFATGGLNYGYTF.